This T cell receptor (beta chain) was sequenced for a study of blood T cell repertoires in COVID-19. At the level of the study: COVID-19 samples collected from the United States, Italy and Spain covered acute and convalescent phases.

Method: immunoSEQ multiplex PCR; TCRdb's copy keeps in-frame clones and lacks some. The table lists hundreds of thousands of clones, more than 85% of them singletons, with 2.5% to 3.5% in the top ten. The age range of participants was 18 to 89 years, with residence in about 25 US areas. This receptor was obtained from a woman under 40 who had recovered from COVID-19. Material for sequencing was PBMCs or T cells enriched from blood (not recorded which).

The CDR3 here is CASSPGTSGTKPYEQYF. In DNA, the CDR3 is TGTGCCAGCTCACCTGGGACTAGCGGGACAAAGCCCTACGAGCAGTACTTC. This sequence joins TRBV18 and TRBJ2-7; TRBD2 matches 13 bases. V shed 3 bases, J shed 2 bases, and the junction held 7 bases outside the gene matches. The CDR3 is 17 residues long. From germline, CDR1 is KGHSH and CDR2 LQKENI. The full variable domain, in which reference TRBV18 and TRBJ2-7 provide the parts outside the CDR3, is NAGVMQNPRHLVRRRGQEARLRCSPMKGHSHVYWYRQLPEEGLKFMVYLQKENIIDESGMPKERFSAEFPKEGPSILRIQQVVRGDSAAYFCASSPGTSGTKPYEQYFGPGTRLTVT.